The clone carrying this T cell receptor beta chain has more than one count but fewer than ten. The data derive from a study of T cells after yellow fever vaccination. MiXCR, run by TCRdb on the 5' RACE reads, gives a single entry per CDR3 protein. Among some 320,000 distinct CDR3 sequences listed, approximately 8% were seen once. Germline V gives CDR1 SNHLY, CDR2 FYNNEI. This CDR3 comprises 16 residues. V gave up 4 bases and J gave up 6 bases; unmatched junction bases: 10. The sequencing here drew on CD4+ T cells sorted from PBMCs, taken 5 days after the yellow fever booster vaccination. This sequence joins TRBV2 and TRBJ2-3, with 10 bases that match TRBD2. The receptor's source is a man aged 18 to 35 who received the YFV17D yellow fever vaccine. CDR3 sequence: CASSAWTSGGLDTQYF. In DNA form, the CDR3 reads TGTGCCAGCAGTGCCTGGACTAGCGGAGGTCTTGATACGCAGTATTTT.